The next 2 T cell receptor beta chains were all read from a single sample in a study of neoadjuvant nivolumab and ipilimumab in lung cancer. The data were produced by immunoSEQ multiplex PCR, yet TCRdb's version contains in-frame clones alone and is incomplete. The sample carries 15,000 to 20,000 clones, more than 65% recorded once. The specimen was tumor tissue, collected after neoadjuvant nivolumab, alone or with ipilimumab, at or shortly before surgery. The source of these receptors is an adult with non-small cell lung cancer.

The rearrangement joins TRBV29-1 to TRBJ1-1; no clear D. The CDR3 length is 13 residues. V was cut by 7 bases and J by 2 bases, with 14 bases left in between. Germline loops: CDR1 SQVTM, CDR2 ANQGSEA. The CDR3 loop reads CSAPYGVNTEAFF. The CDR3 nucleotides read TGCAGCGCTCCGTACGGGGTAAACACTGAAGCTTTCTTT.

The CDR3 DNA follows: TGTGCCAGCAGTGAGATCCGGACCCGGAGCTACACCTTC. Residues: CASSEIRTRSYTF. The V call is TRBV6-1, the J call TRBJ1-2; D uncertain. The CDR3 is 13 amino acids. Trimming took 3 bases from V and 9 from J, leaving 14 bases between them. The germline CDR1 and CDR2 sequences are MNHNS and SASEGT.